This T cell receptor (beta chain) was captured by sequencing in a study of regulatory T cells in long-lasting Graves disease. Background on the study: Graves' patients who were just diagnosed had used antithyroid drugs for under 3 months.

Sample time point: newly diagnosed GD, antithyroid drugs for less than 3 months. RNA extracted from PBMCs served as the sequencing template. Both iRepertoire HTBI primers and Arm-PCR of CDR3 regions were used to build the TCR beta libraries. Each CDR3 protein is one row after TCRdb ran MiXCR on the multiplex PCR reads. This sample yields roughly 530,000 distinct CDR3 sequences, of which 15% to 20% are seen a single time; roughly 25% belongs to the top ten. Germline CDR1 reads SGDLS; CDR2 reads YYNGEE. The CDR3 is made up of 14 amino acids. Losses at the gene ends were 3 bases for V and 4 bases for J; bases not matched to a gene: 6. The same sample was also used in a study of T cells in Graves' hyperthyroidism and ophthalmopathy.

The sequenced sample was peripheral blood mononuclear cells (PBMCs), obtained at new diagnosis, from a patient treated with antithyroid drugs. This TCR was sampled from a woman aged 40-60 years with Graves disease. The chain uses TRBV9 and TRBJ1-1, with 7 bases lining up with TRBD1. The CDR3 nucleotides are TGTGCCAGCAGCGCGACAGGGTTTATCACTGAAGCTTTCTTT. Its translation is CASSATGFITEAFF.